These 19 T cell receptor beta chains share one sample of origin, sequenced in a study of blood T cell repertoires in COVID-19 (dated by TCRdb to 2020 to 2021). Library preparation used the immunoSEQ multiplex PCR assay. Here the immuneACCESS table is served through TCRdb, limited to in-frame sequences with V and J called. Missing clones are a known gap in these copies; in checked studies unresolved V genes cover under half, and the rest lacks a known reason. For this sample the table gives about 170,000 clones, of which 85% to 90% were detected only once. The top ten clonotypes cover roughly 7% of the sample. Sequencing was performed on peripheral blood. The receptors derive from a man over 45 with active or convalescent COVID-19.

The chain has TRBV5-8 and TRBJ2-5, with D possibly matching TRBD2 (5 bases). The germline V gene encodes CDR1 SGHTS and CDR2 YDEGEE. V lost 4 bases to trimming and J lost 5 bases, with 6 bases between them. This CDR3 is built from 11 residues. This CDR3 is CASSRGETQYF. CDR3 sequence (DNA): TGTGCCAGCAGCCGGGGTGAGACCCAGTACTTC.

The gene calls are TRBV28 and TRBJ1-3, with 7 bases identical to TRBD1. V lost 8 bases, J lost 1 base, and 5 bases stayed unmatched. Germline lookup yields CDR1 MDHEN and CDR2 SYDVKM. CDR3 length equals 14 residues. The CDR3 protein is CASSATGSGNTIYF. Written as DNA, the CDR3 is TGTGCCAGCTCCGCGACAGGGTCTGGAAACACCATATATTTT.

V gene TRBV7-9 combines with J gene TRBJ2-7, with TRBD1 as a possible D gene (5 bases). Germline lookup yields CDR1 SEHNR and CDR2 FQNEAQ (reference sequence). Trimming stripped 4 bases from V and 6 bases from J, with 22 bases between. The CDR3 consists of 16 residues. CDR3 sequence: CASSSLWGRAAGEQYF. The CDR3 DNA reads TGTGCCAGCAGCTCCCTATGGGGCAGGGCGGCTGGCGAGCAGTACTTC. Supplemented by reference TRBV7-9 and TRBJ2-7, the full variable domain reads DTGVSQNPRHKITKRGQNVTFRCDPISEHNRLYWYRQTLGQGPEFLTYFQNEAQLEKSRLLSDRFSAERPKGSFSTLEIQRTEQGDSAMYLCASSSLWGRAAGEQYFGPGTRLTVT.

This clone was detected only once. CDR3 coding DNA: TGTGCCAGCAGGGACAGACCATACACTGAAGCTTTCTTT. This sequence encodes CASRDRPYTEAFF. The chain couples TRBV27 to TRBJ1-1, with D perhaps TRBD1 (6 bases). The CDR3 spans 13 residues. CDR1 MNHEY and CDR2 SMNVEV come from the germline V gene (reference sequence). The V and J ends lost 6 bases and 3 bases respectively, with 11 bases between them.

J is TRBJ2-3 and V is TRBV30; maybe TRBD2 (6 bases). V was cut by 0 bases and J by 2 bases, with 12 bases left in between. Per germline, CDR1 GTSNPN and CDR2 SVGIG (reference sequence). The CDR3 length is 15 residues. CDR3 amino acids: CAWSVLSGATDTQYF. CDR3 coding DNA: TGTGCCTGGAGTGTACTTTCGGGAGCCACAGATACGCAGTATTTT.

The chain has TRBV6-6 and TRBJ2-7; tentatively, D is TRBD1 (5 bases). V lost 5 bases and J 0 bases, leaving 20 bases between the germline ends. Germline V CDR1 and CDR2: MNHNY, SVGAGI (reference sequence). CDR3 size: 17 residues. The CDR3, as DNA: TGTGCCAGCAGTCCAACTCGACAGCTACCAAACTCCTACGAGCAGTACTTC. It encodes CASSPTRQLPNSYEQYF.

The J gene is TRBJ2-5, the V gene TRBV7-3; 7 nucleotides match TRBD1. This CDR3 has 17 residues. CDR1 SGHTA and CDR2 FQGTGA come from the germline V gene. V dropped 0 bases and J dropped 5; count of bases not matched to a gene: 12. The CDR3 sequence is CASSLTAGGVVGETQYF. The CDR3 coding sequence is TGTGCCAGCAGCTTAACTGCAGGGGGTGTTGTTGGGGAGACCCAGTACTTC. Drawing the rest from reference TRBV7-3 and TRBJ2-5, the complete variable domain is GAGVSQTPSNKVTEKGKYVELRCDPISGHTALYWYRQSLGQGPEFLIYFQGTGAADDSGLPNDRFFAVRPEGSVSTLKIQRTERGDSAVYLCASSLTAGGVVGETQYFGPGTRLLVL.

This chain uses TRBV9 with TRBJ1-4, with 9 bases aligning to TRBD1. CDR3 size: 16 residues. Trimming removed 4 bases from V and 7 bases from J; junction bases left unmatched: 11. CDR1 and CDR2 from the germline V gene are SGDLS and YYNGEE. CDR3 protein: CASSPVGGTGSEKLFF. CDR3 DNA: TGTGCCAGCAGCCCAGTGGGGGGGACAGGGAGTGAAAAACTGTTTTTT.

This chain links TRBV4-2 with TRBJ1-5; D is undetermined. V dropped 1 base and J dropped 0 bases, with 10 bases sitting between them. CDR1 is LGHNA and CDR2 is YNFKEQ in the germline V gene. This CDR3 has 16 amino acids. CDR3 protein: CASSQGEADSNQPQHF. The CDR3 bases are TGTGCCAGCAGCCAAGGGGAGGCAGATAGCAATCAGCCCCAGCATTTT.

The gene calls are TRBV5-5 and TRBJ2-7; D gene uncertain. Germline CDR1 and CDR2: SGHKS and YYEKEE (reference sequence). The CDR3 spans 12 residues. V lost 3 bases, J lost 2 bases, and 6 bases lay in between. The CDR3 is CASSSRTYEQYF. CDR3 nucleotide sequence: TGTGCCAGCAGCTCCAGGACCTACGAGCAGTACTTC.

The chain combines TRBV6-5 with TRBJ1-3; D uncertain. CDR1 and CDR2 from the germline V gene are MNHEY and SVGAGI. The CDR3 loop spans 14 amino acids. The V and J ends lost 7 bases and 4 bases respectively, with 14 bases between them. The CDR3 DNA reads as TGTGCCAGCACCCCAGTGAGGGTCGGAAACACCATATATTTT. Translating it yields CASTPVRVGNTIYF.

This chain connects TRBV4-2 to TRBJ1-6, with D unclear. The CDR3 length is 13 residues. V lost 3 bases and J lost 9, with 9 bases in between. Germline values: CDR1 LGHNA, CDR2 YNFKEQ. CDR3 residues: CASSQEEGSPLHF. The CDR3 DNA follows: TGTGCCAGCAGCCAGGAAGAGGGTTCACCCCTCCACTTT.

This clone turned up a few times. V and J are TRBV5-6 and TRBJ1-3; the D gene is possibly TRBD1 (5 bases). V dropped 3 bases and J dropped 9 bases, with 7 bases sitting between them. The germline CDR1 and CDR2 sequences are SGHDT and YYEEEE. The CDR3 consists of 11 residues. The CDR3 bases are TGTGCCAGCAGCTCGGGGGGCACCATATATTTT. Its protein product is CASSSGGTIYF.

The V gene is TRBV7-2, the J gene TRBJ2-5, with 7 bases identical to TRBD2. V shed 1 base and J 5 bases; nucleotides not matched to a gene: 13. The CDR3 spans 17 residues. Per germline, CDR1 SGHTA and CDR2 FQGNSA. The CDR3 nucleotides read TGTGCCAGCAGCTTAGGGTTTGAGCGGGAAGGGCGTGAGACCCAGTACTTC. Translation gives CASSLGFEREGRETQYF.

The count of this clone is one. The chain carries TRBV5-4 and TRBJ2-7; TRBD2 agrees at 13 bases. CDR3 size: 15 residues. V lost 4 bases and J lost 4; bases outside the gene matches: 5. In germline, CDR1 is SGHNT, CDR2 YYREEE (reference sequence). Here the CDR3 DNA reads TGTGCCAGCAGCACTACTAGCGGGGGGGGTTACGAGCAGTACTTC. The encoded protein is CASSTTSGGGYEQYF.

The chain combines TRBV4-2 with TRBJ2-7; 7 bases are a match to TRBD1. V lost 1 base and J lost 1; bases outside the gene matches: 7. The CDR3 has 16 amino acids. Germline-derived CDR1 and CDR2 are LGHNA and YNFKEQ. The CDR3, as DNA: TGTGCCAGCAGCCAAGCGACGGGACAGAGTTCCTACGAGCAGTACTTC. It yields the protein CASSQATGQSSYEQYF.

The DNA of the CDR3 is TGTGCCAGCAGCTTAAGGACAGGGAGCTCCTACAATGAGCAGTTCTTC. Protein product: CASSLRTGSSYNEQFF. The genes are TRBV7-3 and TRBJ2-1, with TRBD1 matching over 8 bases. After removal of 1 base from V and 0 bases from J, the junction contained 2 bases not matched to a gene. The CDR3 runs 16 residues. CDR1 is SGHTA, CDR2 FQGTGA, per germline.

This clone was recorded a few times. The V gene is TRBV19, the J gene TRBJ2-7; 11 nucleotides line up with TRBD1. The V gene end was trimmed by 5 bases and the J gene end by 6 bases; junction bases not matched to a gene: 12. The CDR3 covers 16 residues. Germline CDR1 reads LNHDA; CDR2 reads SQIVND (reference sequence). CDR3: CASSPEGRTGGLEQYF. The CDR3 nucleotides are TGTGCCAGTAGTCCGGAAGGCCGGACAGGGGGCCTCGAGCAGTACTTC.

The J gene is TRBJ2-3, the V gene TRBV7-3, with 12 bases lining up with TRBD2. J gave up 3 bases and V 4 bases, and 11 bases lay outside the gene matches. Germline V gives CDR1 SGHTA, CDR2 FQGTGA. The CDR3 sequence is 18 residues long. CDR3 bases: TGTGCCAGCAGCTCAACGGTGACTAGCGGGAGTTTAACAGATACGCAGTATTTT. Amino acid sequence: CASSSTVTSGSLTDTQYF.